These T cell receptor beta chains were read from a single sample in a study of blood T cell repertoires in COVID-19. Only in-frame clones appear in the TCRdb table, and some are missing; sequencing was by immunoSEQ multiplex PCR. Of roughly 160,000 clones in the sample, 70% to 90% are singletons; the top ten hold around 1%. The specimen was peripheral blood. The origin of the receptors is a man between 40 and 49 years old with acute or convalescent COVID-19. The CDR3 runs from the conserved cysteine through the conserved F or W. Each record gives: D gene, V gene, clone size, J gene, CDR3 protein, CDR3 DNA. The D gene is left open where the match is weak. Clone size is not always given. Where it is, it says once, few, many or a class for expanded clones.

>-|TRBV27|once|TRBJ2-5
CASSLQFQETQYF
TGTGCCAGCAGTTTACAGTTCCAAGAGACCCAGTACTTC
>TRBD2|TRBV11-3|few|TRBJ2-1
CASSSRLAGGNEQFF
TGTGCCAGCAGCTCGAGACTAGCGGGGGGCAATGAGCAGTTCTTC
>TRBD1|TRBV5-1|-|TRBJ2-5
CASSWSDRGRRETQYF
TGCGCCAGCAGCTGGTCGGACAGGGGAAGGCGGGAGACCCAGTACTTC
>TRBD2|TRBV18|-|TRBJ2-7
CASSLSPFTSGGSKLYEQYF
TGTGCCAGCTCACTTTCTCCATTCACTAGCGGGGGCTCAAAACTATACGAGCAGTACTTC
>-|TRBV5-4|-|TRBJ1-1
CASSLVGGAYTEAFF
TGTGCCAGCAGCTTGGTAGGGGGGGCGTACACTGAAGCTTTCTTT
>-|TRBV5-1|-|TRBJ1-1
CASSLIAGNTEAFF
TGCGCCAGCAGCTTGATCGCAGGGAACACTGAAGCTTTCTTT
>TRBD1|TRBV5-6|once|TRBJ1-2
CASSSGQGIANYGYTF
TGTGCCAGCAGCTCAGGACAGGGAATAGCTAACTATGGCTACACCTTC
>-|TRBV19|few|TRBJ1-5
CASSGQGWNQPQHF
TGTGCCAGTAGTGGGCAGGGGTGGAATCAGCCCCAGCATTTT
>-|TRBV4-2|many|TRBJ1-2
CASRGAVSSNYGYTF
TGTGCCAGCAGAGGTGCGGTTTCTTCCAACTATGGCTACACCTTC
>TRBD1|TRBV5-1|-|TRBJ1-2
CASSVRTGGEGYTF
TGCGCCAGCAGCGTCCGTACAGGGGGGGAAGGCTACACCTTC
>TRBD2|TRBV18|-|TRBJ2-7
CASSPALSGGAYEQYF
TGTGCCAGCTCCCCCGCGCTAAGCGGGGGGGCCTACGAGCAGTACTTC
>-|TRBV27|-|TRBJ1-1
CASRWLSNTEAFF
TGTGCCAGCAGATGGCTTTCGAACACTGAAGCTTTCTTT
>-|TRBV18|-|TRBJ1-1
CASSRRENTEAFF
TGTGCCAGCTCACGCAGGGAGAACACTGAAGCTTTCTTT
>TRBD1|TRBV5-5|-|TRBJ2-7
CASSLSLFGQGHEQYF
TGTGCCAGCAGCTTGTCCCTGTTCGGACAGGGGCACGAGCAGTACTTC
>-|TRBV7-8|-|TRBJ2-1
CASLLFLGGSYNEQFF
TGTGCCAGCCTTCTTTTTCTGGGGGGCTCCTACAATGAGCAGTTCTTC
>-|TRBV6-5|-|TRBJ2-2
CASTGAGELFF
TGTGCCAGCACAGGGGCGGGGGAGCTGTTTTTT
>-|TRBV24-1|-|TRBJ1-4
CAKARPTREKLFF
TGTGCCAAAGCGAGGCCGACGCGAGAAAAACTGTTTTTT
>TRBD1|TRBV7-6|-|TRBJ1-2
CASSQGQGGGYTF
TGTGCCAGCAGCCAGGGACAGGGTGGCGGCTACACCTTC
>-|TRBV2|few|TRBJ1-2
CASSVQRGSGYTF
TGTGCCAGCTCTGTACAGCGGGGATCAGGCTACACCTTC
>-|TRBV28|-|TRBJ1-5
CASTIQDQPQHF
TGTGCCAGCACAATACAAGATCAGCCCCAGCATTTT
>TRBD1|TRBV27|-|TRBJ1-2
CASTTGQGRGYTF
TGTGCCAGCACCACTGGACAGGGACGGGGCTACACCTTC
>TRBD2|TRBV10-3|once|TRBJ2-3
CAISSSGGADTQYF
TGTGCCATCAGTTCTAGCGGGGGGGCGGATACGCAGTATTTT
>-|TRBV19|once|TRBJ1-5
CASSIEAVSNQPQHF
TGTGCCAGTAGTATAGAGGCAGTGAGCAATCAGCCCCAGCATTTT
>TRBD2|TRBV3-1/TRBV3-2|-|TRBJ2-5
CASSQFSSGGTQYF
TGTGCCAGCAGCCAATTCTCTAGCGGGGGCACCCAGTACTTC
>-|TRBV5-4|few|TRBJ1-4
CASSRTNEKLFF
TGTGCCAGCAGCCGAACTAATGAAAAACTGTTTTTT
>-|TRBV5-1|-|TRBJ1-3
CASSPRGFGNTIYF
TGCGCCAGCAGCCCCCGGGGGTTTGGAAACACCATATATTTT
>TRBD1|TRBV6-6|few|TRBJ2-7
CASMGQGSSSSYEQYF
TGTGCCAGCATGGGACAGGGATCCTCTAGCTCCTACGAGCAGTACTTC
>TRBD1|TRBV5-4|-|TRBJ1-1
CASSSDRERNTEAFF
TGTGCCAGCAGCTCCGACAGGGAACGGAACACTGAAGCTTTCTTT
>-|TRBV28|-|TRBJ1-1
CASLQGNTEAFF
TGTGCCAGCCTACAGGGAAACACTGAAGCTTTCTTT
>-|TRBV12-3/TRBV12-4|-|TRBJ2-3
CASRTRDTDTQYF
TGTGCCAGCAGAACTAGGGACACAGATACGCAGTATTTT
>-|TRBV7-6|few|TRBJ2-2
CASSSRGGAGELFF
TGTGCCAGCAGTTCAAGGGGGGGCGCCGGGGAGCTGTTTTTT
>TRBD1|TRBV7-7|-|TRBJ1-2
CASSSTRDRGEANYGYTF
TGTGCTAGCAGCTCCACACGGGACAGGGGCGAAGCTAACTATGGCTACACCTTC
>-|TRBV14|-|TRBJ1-2
CASSQSTRVHFGYTF
TGTGCCAGCAGCCAGAGCACTAGGGTGCACTTTGGCTACACCTTC
>TRBD1|TRBV29-1|-|TRBJ1-3
CSVRPGQGDSGNTIYF
TGCAGCGTCCGCCCGGGACAGGGTGACTCTGGAAACACCATATATTTT
>-|TRBV27|-|TRBJ1-2
CATWAPKDGYTF
TGTGCTACCTGGGCCCCGAAGGATGGCTACACCTTC
>-|TRBV6-5|-|TRBJ1-2
CASTPGGVHGYTF
TGTGCCAGCACCCCCGGAGGGGTCCATGGCTACACCTTC
>TRBD1|TRBV27|-|TRBJ2-3
CASSKPSGQGNTDTQYF
TGTGCCAGCAGTAAACCCTCGGGACAGGGCAACACAGATACGCAGTATTTT
>-|TRBV4-1|-|TRBJ2-7
CASSQERAGPYEQYF
TGCGCCAGCAGCCAAGAGAGGGCGGGACCCTACGAGCAGTACTTC
>-|TRBV12-3/TRBV12-4|-|TRBJ2-3
CASSPDKGTQYF
TGTGCCAGCAGCCCGGACAAGGGCACGCAGTATTTT
>-|TRBV19|-|TRBJ1-6
CASSSVVGPLHF
TGTGCCAGTAGTAGCGTAGTCGGGCCCCTCCACTTT
>TRBD1|TRBV28|-|TRBJ1-1
CASSFGDRAMNTEAFF
TGTGCCAGCAGTTTCGGGGACAGGGCAATGAACACTGAAGCTTTCTTT
>TRBD2|TRBV5-1|-|TRBJ2-5
CASSFGPSGGFETQYF
TGCGCCAGCAGCTTTGGGCCTAGCGGGGGGTTTGAGACCCAGTACTTC
>-|TRBV5-8|-|TRBJ1-5
CASSLGGWNQPQHF
TGTGCCAGCAGCTTAGGGGGTTGGAATCAGCCCCAGCATTTT
>-|TRBV3-1/TRBV3-2|-|TRBJ1-2
CASSQDLRYGYTF
TGTGCCAGCAGCCAAGATCTACGGTATGGCTACACCTTC
>-|TRBV2|once|TRBJ1-2
CAGRPYGYTF
TGTGCCGGGCGCCCCTATGGCTACACCTTC
>TRBD2|TRBV11-2|-|TRBJ2-1
CASSRPVAGGGNEQFF
TGTGCCAGCAGCCGCCCCGTAGCGGGGGGCGGGAATGAGCAGTTCTTC
>TRBD1|TRBV18|-|TRBJ2-7
CASSTWGTAEYEQYF
TGTGCCAGCTCTACTTGGGGGACAGCCGAGTACGAGCAGTACTTC
>-|TRBV7-2|-|TRBJ1-2
CASSHRVSQGDGYTF
TGTGCCAGCAGCCATCGTGTATCACAGGGAGATGGCTACACCTTC
>TRBD2|TRBV11-2|-|TRBJ2-5
CASSLVGTSGVFQETQYF
TGTGCCAGCAGCTTAGTAGGGACTAGCGGGGTATTCCAAGAGACCCAGTACTTC
>-|TRBV7-9|-|TRBJ2-7
CASSLKEGPYEQYF
TGTGCCAGCAGCTTAAAGGAGGGTCCCTACGAGCAGTACTTC
>-|TRBV30|-|TRBJ1-5
CAWTARSFSNQPQHF
TGTGCCTGGACCGCGCGATCTTTTAGCAATCAGCCCCAGCATTTT
>TRBD1|TRBV6-5|-|TRBJ1-2
CASSYSNGQGDYTF
TGTGCCAGCAGTTACTCGAATGGACAGGGCGACTACACCTTC
>TRBD2|TRBV5-4|-|TRBJ2-1
CASSLGGGTYNEQFF
TGTGCCAGCAGCTTAGGCGGGGGAACCTACAATGAGCAGTTCTTC
>TRBD1|TRBV28|-|TRBJ1-5
CASSPRDRGVQPQHF
TGTGCCAGCAGTCCCAGGGACAGGGGGGTTCAGCCCCAGCATTTT